This TCR beta chain came from a study of T cells in Graves' hyperthyroidism and ophthalmopathy. This clonotype was observed at least ten times. Its specificity is not known. This CDR3 comprises 14 residues. V lost 3 bases and J lost 7, with 15 bases in between. Germline V gene sequence: CDR1 SNHLY, CDR2 FYNNEI. RNA transcripts served as the template for amplifying TCR beta CDR3 regions. HTBI primers were the set used in a first-round RT-PCR of the TCR CDR3. MiXCR, applied by TCRdb to the multiplex PCR reads, yields one record per CDR3 protein. The top ten clones hold 6.5% to 9% of a sample with under 700,000 distinct CDR3 sequences, about 43% of them seen once. General observations from the study: In validation, the model predicted ophthalmopathy. These predictions came a median approximately six months before onset. Also found in blood were most expanded thyroid clonotypes above 0.001. Ophthalmopathy was separated from stable hyperthyroidism by a 13 V-J model.

Diagnoses were established using clinical symptoms, serum thyroxine and TRAb, thyroid ultrasound and orbital computed tomography. The genes are TRBV2 and TRBJ1-2; no definite D call. The sequence was collected from a woman aged 18-35 years with Graves' hyperthyroidism. The sequenced sample consisted of peripheral blood or thyroid tissue (not recorded which). The CDR3 spells CASSEGLPSPGYTF. CDR3 coding DNA: TGTGCCAGCAGTGAGGGCCTGCCATCGCCTGGCTACACCTTC.